The clone carrying this T cell receptor beta chain was observed at least ten times. The data derive from a study of regulatory T cells in long-lasting Graves disease. V dropped 0 bases and J dropped 4 bases, with 10 bases sitting between them. CDR1 and CDR2 from the germline V gene are SGDLS and YYNGEE. The CDR3 is 14 amino acids. As to time point: newly diagnosed GD, antithyroid drugs for less than 3 months. Extracted RNA from PBMCs served as the source of the TCR library. Graves' disease diagnoses used American Thyroid Association guidelines. Patient provenance is recorded as an endocrinology department in Xi'an, China. The TCR beta library used iRepertoire HTBI primers with Arm-PCR amplification of CDR3. Authors' analysis steps: Detected in the samples were 55 to 65 TRBV and 15 or so TRBJ segments. A single record per CDR3 protein comes from TCRdb applying MiXCR to the multiplex PCR reads. TCRdb, rather than the study authors, made the V and J calls. Of over 200,000 distinct CDR3 sequences listed, 15% to 20% are singletons.

These same data were also listed under a study on T cells in Graves' hyperthyroidism and ophthalmopathy.

This chain connects TRBV9 to TRBJ1-2; D remains unclear. The specimen was peripheral blood mononuclear cells (PBMCs), collected at new diagnosis, from a patient treated with antithyroid drugs. The source is a woman in her thirties with Graves disease. The CDR3 here is CASSVAPDFYGYTF. Written as DNA, the CDR3 is TGTGCCAGCAGCGTAGCTCCGGACTTCTATGGCTACACCTTC.